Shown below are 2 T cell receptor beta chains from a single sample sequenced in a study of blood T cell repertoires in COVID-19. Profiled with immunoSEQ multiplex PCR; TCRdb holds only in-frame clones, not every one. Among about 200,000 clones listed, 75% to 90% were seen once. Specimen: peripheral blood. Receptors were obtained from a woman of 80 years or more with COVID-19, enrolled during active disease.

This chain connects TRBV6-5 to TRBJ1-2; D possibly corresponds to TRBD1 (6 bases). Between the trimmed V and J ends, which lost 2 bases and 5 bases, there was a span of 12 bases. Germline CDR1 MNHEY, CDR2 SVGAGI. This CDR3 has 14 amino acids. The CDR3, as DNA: TGTGCCAGCAGTTACGGGGGGGCGCTTTATGGCTACACCTTC. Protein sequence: CASSYGGALYGYTF.

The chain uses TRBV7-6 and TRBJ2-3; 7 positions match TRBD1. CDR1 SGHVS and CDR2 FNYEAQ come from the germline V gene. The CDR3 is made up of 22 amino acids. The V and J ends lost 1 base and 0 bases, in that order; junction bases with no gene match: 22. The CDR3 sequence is CASSLVPPKDVRTGTSTDTQYF. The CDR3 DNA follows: TGTGCCAGCAGCTTAGTCCCCCCAAAGGACGTCAGGACAGGAACTAGCACAGATACGCAGTATTTT.